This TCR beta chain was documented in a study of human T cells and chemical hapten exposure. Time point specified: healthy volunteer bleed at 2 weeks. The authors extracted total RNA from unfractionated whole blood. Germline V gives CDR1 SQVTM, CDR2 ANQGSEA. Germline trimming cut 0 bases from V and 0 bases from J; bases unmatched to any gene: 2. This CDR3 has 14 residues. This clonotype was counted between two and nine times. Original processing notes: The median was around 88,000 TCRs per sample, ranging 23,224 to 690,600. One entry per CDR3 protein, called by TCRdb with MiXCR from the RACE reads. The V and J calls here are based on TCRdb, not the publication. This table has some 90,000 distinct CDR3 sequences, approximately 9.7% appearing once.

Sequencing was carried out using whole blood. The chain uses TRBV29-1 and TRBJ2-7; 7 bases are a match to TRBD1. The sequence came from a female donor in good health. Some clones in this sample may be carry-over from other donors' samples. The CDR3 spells CSVEEGDSSYEQYF. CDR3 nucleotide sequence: TGCAGCGTTGAAGAGGGGGACAGCTCCTACGAGCAGTACTTC.